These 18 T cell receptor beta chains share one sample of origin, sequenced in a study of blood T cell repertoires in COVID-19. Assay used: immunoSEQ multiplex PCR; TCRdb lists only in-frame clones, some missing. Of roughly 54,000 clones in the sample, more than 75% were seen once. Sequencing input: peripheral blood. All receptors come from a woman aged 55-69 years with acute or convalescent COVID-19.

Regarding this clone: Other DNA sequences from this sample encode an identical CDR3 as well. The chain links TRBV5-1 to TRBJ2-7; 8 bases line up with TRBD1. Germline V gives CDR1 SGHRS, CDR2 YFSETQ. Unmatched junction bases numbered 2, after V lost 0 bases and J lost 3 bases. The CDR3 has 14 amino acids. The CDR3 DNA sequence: TGCGCCAGCAGCTTGGGACAGGGGAGCTACGAGCAGTACTTC. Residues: CASSLGQGSYEQYF.

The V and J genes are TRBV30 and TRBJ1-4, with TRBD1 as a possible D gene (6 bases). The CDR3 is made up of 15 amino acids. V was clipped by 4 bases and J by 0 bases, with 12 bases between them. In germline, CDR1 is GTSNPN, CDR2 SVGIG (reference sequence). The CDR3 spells CAWNPGAATNEKLFF. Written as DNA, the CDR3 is TGTGCCTGGAATCCAGGGGCTGCAACTAATGAAAAACTGTTTTTT. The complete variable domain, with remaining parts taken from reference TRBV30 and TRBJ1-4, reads SQTIHQWPATLVQPVGSPLSLECTVEGTSNPNLYWYRQAAGRGLQLLFYSVGIGQISSEVPQNLSASRPQDRQFILSSKKLLLSDSGFYLCAWNPGAATNEKLFFGSGTQLSVL.

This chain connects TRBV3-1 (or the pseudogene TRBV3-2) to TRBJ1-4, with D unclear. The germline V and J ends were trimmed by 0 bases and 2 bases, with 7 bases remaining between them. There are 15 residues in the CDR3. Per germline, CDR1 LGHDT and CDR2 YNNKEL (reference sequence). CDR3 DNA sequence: TGTGCCAGCAGCCAAGATTGGCAGACTAATGAAAAACTGTTTTTT. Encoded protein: CASSQDWQTNEKLFF.

The CDR3 sequence is CASSQWGRDYYGYTF. The CDR3 DNA follows: TGTGCCAGCAGCCAATGGGGCAGGGACTACTATGGCTACACCTTC. The rearrangement links TRBV4-2 to TRBJ1-2; tentatively, D is TRBD1 (5 bases). Trimming pared 2 bases from V and 3 bases from J, leaving 13 bases between. From germline, CDR1 is LGHNA and CDR2 YNFKEQ. This CDR3 region has 15 residues.

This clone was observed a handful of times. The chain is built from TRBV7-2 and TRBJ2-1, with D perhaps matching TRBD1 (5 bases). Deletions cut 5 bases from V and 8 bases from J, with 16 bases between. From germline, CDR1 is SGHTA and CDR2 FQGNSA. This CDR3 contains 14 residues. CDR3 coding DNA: TGTGCCAGCAGCCTTAGGGGAAGTGTGGATGAGCAGTTCTTC. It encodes CASSLRGSVDEQFF.

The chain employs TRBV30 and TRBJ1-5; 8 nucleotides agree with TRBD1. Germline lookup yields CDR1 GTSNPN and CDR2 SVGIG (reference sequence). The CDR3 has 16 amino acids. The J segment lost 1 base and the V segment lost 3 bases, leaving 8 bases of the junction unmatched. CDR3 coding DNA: TGTGCCTGGAGCCCAACGCAGGGGGCAAGCAATCAGCCCCAGCATTTT. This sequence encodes CAWSPTQGASNQPQHF.

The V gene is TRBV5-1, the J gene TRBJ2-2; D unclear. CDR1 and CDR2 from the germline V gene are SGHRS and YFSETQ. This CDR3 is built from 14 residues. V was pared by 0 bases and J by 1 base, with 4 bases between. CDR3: CASSLDGNTGELFF. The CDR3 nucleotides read TGCGCCAGCAGCTTGGACGGGAACACCGGGGAGCTGTTTTTT. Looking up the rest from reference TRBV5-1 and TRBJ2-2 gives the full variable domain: KAGVTQTPRYLIKTRGQQVTLSCSPISGHRSVSWYQQTPGQGLQFLFEYFSETQRNKGNFPGRFSGRQFSNSRSEMNVSTLELGDSALYLCASSLDGNTGELFFGEGSRLTVL.

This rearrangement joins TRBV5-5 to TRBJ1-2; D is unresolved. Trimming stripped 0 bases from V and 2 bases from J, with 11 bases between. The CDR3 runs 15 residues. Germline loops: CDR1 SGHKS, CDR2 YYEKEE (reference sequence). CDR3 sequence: CASSLGQAGNYGYTF. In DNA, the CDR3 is TGTGCCAGCAGCTTGGGGCAGGCAGGAAACTATGGCTACACCTTC.

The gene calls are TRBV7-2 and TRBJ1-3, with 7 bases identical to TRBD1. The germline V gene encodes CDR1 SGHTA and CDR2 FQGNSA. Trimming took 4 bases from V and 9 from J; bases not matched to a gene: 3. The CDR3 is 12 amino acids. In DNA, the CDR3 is TGTGCCAGCAGCTCTCCAGGGGGCACCATATATTTT. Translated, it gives CASSSPGGTIYF.

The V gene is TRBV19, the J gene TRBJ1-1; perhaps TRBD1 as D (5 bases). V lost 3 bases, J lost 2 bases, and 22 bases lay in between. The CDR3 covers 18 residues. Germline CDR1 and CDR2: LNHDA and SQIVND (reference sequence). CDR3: CASSMKTALTANNTEAFF. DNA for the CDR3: TGTGCCAGTAGTATGAAGACAGCGCTGACGGCCAACAACACTGAAGCTTTCTTT. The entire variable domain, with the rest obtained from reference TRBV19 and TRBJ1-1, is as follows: DGGITQSPKYLFRKEGQNVTLSCEQNLNHDAMYWYRQDPGQGLRLIYYSQIVNDFQKGDIAEGYSVSREKKESFPLTVTSAQKNPTAFYLCASSMKTALTANNTEAFFGQGTRLTVV.

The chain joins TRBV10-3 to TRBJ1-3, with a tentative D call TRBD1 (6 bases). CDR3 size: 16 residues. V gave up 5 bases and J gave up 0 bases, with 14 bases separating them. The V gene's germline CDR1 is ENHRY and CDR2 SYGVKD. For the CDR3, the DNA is TGTGCCATCAGTCCAGGACAGAGAAGCTCTGGAAACACCATATATTTT. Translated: CAISPGQRSSGNTIYF.

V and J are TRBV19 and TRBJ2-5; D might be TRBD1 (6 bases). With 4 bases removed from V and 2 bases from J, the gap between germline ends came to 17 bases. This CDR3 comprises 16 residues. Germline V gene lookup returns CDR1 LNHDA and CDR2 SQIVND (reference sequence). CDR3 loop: CASSSWSGRGQETQYF. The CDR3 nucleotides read TGTGCCAGTAGTAGCTGGTCGGGCAGGGGTCAAGAGACCCAGTACTTC.

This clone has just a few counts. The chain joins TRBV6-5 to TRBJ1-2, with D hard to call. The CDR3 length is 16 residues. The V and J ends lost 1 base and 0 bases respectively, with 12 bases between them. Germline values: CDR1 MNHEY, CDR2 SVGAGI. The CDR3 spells CASSYWEGAANYGYTF. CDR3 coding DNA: TGTGCCAGCAGTTACTGGGAGGGTGCAGCTAACTATGGCTACACCTTC.

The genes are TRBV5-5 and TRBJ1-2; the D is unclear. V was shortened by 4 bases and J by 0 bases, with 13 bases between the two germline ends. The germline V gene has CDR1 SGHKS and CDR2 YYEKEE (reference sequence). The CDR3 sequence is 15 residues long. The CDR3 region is CASSLGEAANYGYTF. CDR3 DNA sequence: TGTGCCAGCAGCCTGGGTGAGGCGGCTAACTATGGCTACACCTTC.

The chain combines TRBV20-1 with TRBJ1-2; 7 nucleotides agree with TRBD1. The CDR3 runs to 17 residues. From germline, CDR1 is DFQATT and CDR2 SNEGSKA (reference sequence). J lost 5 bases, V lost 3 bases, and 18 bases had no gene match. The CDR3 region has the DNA TGCAGTGCTAGTGGGGGGCAATTAGGGGACAGACCATATGGCTACACCTTC. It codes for CSASGGQLGDRPYGYTF.

Here the CDR3 reads CASSPQRTTVGSGQFF. The CDR3 nucleotides are TGTGCCAGCAGCCCACAGCGGACTACCGTCGGTAGCGGGCAGTTCTTC. The chain carries TRBV7-2 and TRBJ2-1; D is possibly TRBD2 (6 bases). With 5 bases removed from V and 12 bases from J, the gap between germline ends came to 26 bases. The CDR3 runs to 16 residues. Germline V CDR1 and CDR2: SGHTA, FQGNSA.

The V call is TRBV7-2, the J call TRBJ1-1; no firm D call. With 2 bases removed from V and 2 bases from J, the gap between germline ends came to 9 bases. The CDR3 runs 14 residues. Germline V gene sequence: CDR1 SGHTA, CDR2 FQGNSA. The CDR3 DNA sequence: TGTGCCAGCAGCTTAAGGAGATTTAACACTGAAGCTTTCTTT. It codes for CASSLRRFNTEAFF.

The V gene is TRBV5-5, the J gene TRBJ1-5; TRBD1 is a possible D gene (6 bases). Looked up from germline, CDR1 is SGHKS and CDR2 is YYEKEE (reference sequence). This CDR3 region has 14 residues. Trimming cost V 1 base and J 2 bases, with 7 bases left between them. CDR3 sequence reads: CASSLPGGNQPQHF. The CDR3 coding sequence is TGTGCCAGCAGCTTGCCAGGGGGCAATCAGCCCCAGCATTTT. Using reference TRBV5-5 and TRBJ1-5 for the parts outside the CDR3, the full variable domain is DAGVTQSPTHLIKTRGQQVTLRCSPISGHKSVSWYQQVLGQGPQFIFQYYEKEERGRGNFPDRFSARQFPNYSSELNVNALLLGDSALYLCASSLPGGNQPQHFGDGTRLSIL.